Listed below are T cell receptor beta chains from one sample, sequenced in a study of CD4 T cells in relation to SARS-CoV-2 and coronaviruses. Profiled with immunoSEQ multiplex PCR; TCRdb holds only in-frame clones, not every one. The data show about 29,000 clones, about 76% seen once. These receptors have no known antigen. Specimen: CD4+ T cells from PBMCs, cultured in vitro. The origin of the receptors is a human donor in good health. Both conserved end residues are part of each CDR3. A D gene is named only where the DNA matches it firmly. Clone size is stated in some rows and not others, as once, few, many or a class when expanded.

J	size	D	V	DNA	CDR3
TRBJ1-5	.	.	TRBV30	TGTGCCTGGAGTGGAGGGAGCAATCAGCCCCAGCATTTT	CAWSGGSNQPQHF
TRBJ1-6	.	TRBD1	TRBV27	TGTGCCAGCAGTCCCAGGGGGCGGTCACCCCTCCACTTT	CASSPRGRSPLHF
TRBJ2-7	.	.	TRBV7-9	TGTGCCAGCAGCTTAGCGGGGGGGCAGAACTACGAGCAGTACTTC	CASSLAGGQNYEQYF
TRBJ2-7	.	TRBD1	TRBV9	TGTGCCAGCAGTGCCCATGACAGGGAAGGACAGCAGTACTTC	CASSAHDREGQQYF
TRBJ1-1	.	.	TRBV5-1	TGCGCCAGCAGCTTGAGGGATGGGCGCGCCGGAAACACTGAAGCTTTCTTT	CASSLRDGRAGNTEAFF
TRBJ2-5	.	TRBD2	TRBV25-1	TGTGCCAGCACAATCGGGGGGAGTTCTTCCCAAGAGACCCAGTACTTC	CASTIGGSSSQETQYF
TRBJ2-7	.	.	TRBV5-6	TGTGCCAGCAGCTTGGATCTCGGGACATCGCACTACGAGCAGTACTTC	CASSLDLGTSHYEQYF
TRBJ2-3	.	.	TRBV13	TGTGCCAGCAGCTTAAACGGCCGCGCAGATACGCAGTATTTT	CASSLNGRADTQYF
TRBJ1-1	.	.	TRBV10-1	TGCGCCAGGGACGGGGCTTTCTTT	CARDGAFF
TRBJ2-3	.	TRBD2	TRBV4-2	TGTGCCAGCAGCCAAATCGCTAGCGGGTCAGCAGATACGCAGTATTTT	CASSQIASGSADTQYF
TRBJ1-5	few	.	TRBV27	TGTGCCAGCAGTTTATCGGGCGGCGGTTATCAGCCCCAGCATTTT	CASSLSGGGYQPQHF
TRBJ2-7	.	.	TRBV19	TGTGCCAGTAGTACAGCGACTCCCTACGAGCAGTACTTC	CASSTATPYEQYF
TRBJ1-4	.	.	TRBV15	TGTGCCACCAGCAGAGATGTTATTGAAAAACTGTTTTTT	CATSRDVIEKLFF
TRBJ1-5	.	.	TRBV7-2	TGTGCCAGCAGCCCAGACATCACGAGCAATCAGCCCCAGCATTTT	CASSPDITSNQPQHF
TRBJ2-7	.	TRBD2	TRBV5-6	TGTGCCAGCAGCCCAAACTTGGGACTAGCGGGAGAGCAGTACTTC	CASSPNLGLAGEQYF
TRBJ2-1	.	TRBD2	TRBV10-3	TGTGCCATCTCCCCACTGGGAGGGAGAGGCAACGGTGAGCAGTTCTTC	CAISPLGGRGNGEQFF
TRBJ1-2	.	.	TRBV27	TGTGCCAGCAGTCCCACCCCAACGGGCAACTATGGCTACACCTTC	CASSPTPTGNYGYTF
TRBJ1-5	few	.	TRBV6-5	TGTGCCAGCTCGGGGCGAAGGAGCAATCAGCCCCAGCATTTT	CASSGRRSNQPQHF
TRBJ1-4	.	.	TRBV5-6	TGTGCCAGCAGCCTTAGACCCTCTTCTCTCGAAAAACTGTTTTTT	CASSLRPSSLEKLFF
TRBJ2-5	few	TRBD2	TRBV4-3	TGCGCCAGCAGCCAAGGGACTAGCGGGTGGGAGACCCAGTACTTC	CASSQGTSGWETQYF
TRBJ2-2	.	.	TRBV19	TGTGCCAGTCTACCCGGGAGTGCAAGCGGGGAGCTGTTTTTT	CASLPGSASGELFF
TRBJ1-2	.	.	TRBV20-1	TGCAGTGCTAGTCCCGCAGGACCTAACTATGGCTACACCTTC	CSASPAGPNYGYTF
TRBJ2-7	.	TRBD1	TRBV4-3	TGCGCCAGCAGCCAAGAATGGGACAGGGGGGCTCCCTCCTACGAGCAGTACTTC	CASSQEWDRGAPSYEQYF
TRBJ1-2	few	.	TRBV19	TGTGCCAGTAGTCCCCGGACAGAGACTAACTATGGCTACACCTTC	CASSPRTETNYGYTF
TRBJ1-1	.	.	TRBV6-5	TGTGCCAGCAGGCACGGGGGGGATACTGAAGCTTTCTTT	CASRHGGDTEAFF
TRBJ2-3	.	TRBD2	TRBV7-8	TGTGCCAGCAGCCCTCAAGCGGGGGATACGCAGTATTTT	CASSPQAGDTQYF
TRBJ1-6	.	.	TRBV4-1	TGCGCCAGCAGCCAAGAGGACACGAATTCACCCCTCCACTTT	CASSQEDTNSPLHF
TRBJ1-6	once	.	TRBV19	TGTGCCAGTAGTATTAACGAGGGGGGGGCTTCACCCCTCCACTTT	CASSINEGGASPLHF
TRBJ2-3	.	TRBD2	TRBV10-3	TGTGCCATCAGACCGGGACTAGCGGGGGTGCGCACAGATACGCAGTATTTT	CAIRPGLAGVRTDTQYF
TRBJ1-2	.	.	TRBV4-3	TGCGCCAGCAGCCAAGATAGAGGGGCGCGGGTCTATGGCTACACCTTC	CASSQDRGARVYGYTF
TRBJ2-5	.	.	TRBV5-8	TGTGCCAGCAGCTTGGGCGCAGTTAAAGAGACCCAGTACTTC	CASSLGAVKETQYF
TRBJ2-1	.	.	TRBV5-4	TGTGCCAGCAGCTTTGATGGCGGATCAATGGAGCAGTTCTTC	CASSFDGGSMEQFF
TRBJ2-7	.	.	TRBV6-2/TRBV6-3	TGTGCCAGCAGTTACCCGAACGCCCGGGTCGGCATCGGCGAGCAGTACTTC	CASSYPNARVGIGEQYF
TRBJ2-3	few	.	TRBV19	TGTGCCAGTAGAGGAGGACGGGACTCCAAAGATACGCAGTATTTT	CASRGGRDSKDTQYF
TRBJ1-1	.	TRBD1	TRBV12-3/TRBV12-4	TGTGCCAGCAGTCGACAGGGGAGGACTGAAGCTTTCTTT	CASSRQGRTEAFF
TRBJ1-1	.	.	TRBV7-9	TGTGCCAGCAGCCGCAGGGTGTTAGGCACTGAAGCTTTCTTT	CASSRRVLGTEAFF
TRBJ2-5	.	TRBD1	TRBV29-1	TGCAGCGTTGAAGAATCAGGACAGGGGGCCGATGAGACCCAGTACTTC	CSVEESGQGADETQYF
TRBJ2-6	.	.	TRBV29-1	TGCAGCGCGACAGAGAGCTCTGGGGCCAACGTCCTGACTTTC	CSATESSGANVLTF